This entry lists 20 T cell receptor beta chains sequenced from one sample in a study of identical twins (dated by TCRdb to 2016 to 2017). The library was built by means of 5' RACE. The run used an Illumina HiSeq 2000. TCRdb handled the public reads itself, with Q25 trimming in fastp and clone calling in MiXCR, and kept productive beta chains. Each entry is one CDR3 protein sequence, shown with its most common DNA and genes. This sample is represented by about 1.7 million distinct CDR3 sequences; 32% of them were singletons. The top ten hold around 0.25% of the sample. What was sequenced was cord blood. The source is a newborn girl in good health.

CDR3 nucleotides: TGTGCCAGCGGACTAGCGGGGGACAATGAGCAGTTCTTC. Protein product: CASGLAGDNEQFF. V is TRBV27 and J is TRBJ2-1; 13 bases fit TRBD2. V dropped 8 bases and J dropped 5; count of bases not matched to a gene: 0. This CDR3 is built from 13 residues. Germline CDR1 is MNHEY and CDR2 is SMNVEV (reference sequence).

The CDR3 region is CASSSPRQNSYEQYF. As DNA, the CDR3 is TGTGCCAGCAGCTCACCCCGACAGAATTCCTACGAGCAGTACTTC. This chain connects TRBV11-2 to TRBJ2-7; D is perhaps TRBD1 (5 bases). V dropped 4 bases and J dropped 1 base, with 14 bases sitting between them. CDR1 SGHAT and CDR2 FQNNGV come from the germline V gene. CDR3 size: 15 residues.

This chain links TRBV7-2 with TRBJ2-4; 12 nucleotides align to TRBD2. This CDR3 has 17 residues. V was pared by 5 bases and J by 0 bases, with 5 bases of the junction left unmatched. In germline, CDR1 is SGHTA, CDR2 FQGNSA. The CDR3 reads CASSAWTSGVAKNIQYF. The CDR3 DNA reads as TGTGCCAGCAGCGCATGGACTAGCGGGGTAGCCAAAAACATTCAGTACTTC. The full variable domain, rest sourced from reference TRBV7-2 and TRBJ2-4, is GAGVSQSPSNKVTEKGKDVELRCDPISGHTALYWYRQSLGQGLEFLIYFQGNSAPDKSGLPSDRFSAERTGGSVSTLTIQRTQQEDSAVYLCASSAWTSGVAKNIQYFGAGTRLSVL.

In its sample, this clonotype was seen a few times. The chain joins TRBV6-5 to TRBJ2-1; TRBD1 matches 8 bases. The germline V gene encodes CDR1 MNHEY and CDR2 SVGAGI. V lost 7 bases to trimming and J lost 6 bases; unmatched junction nucleotides: 14. The CDR3 spans 16 residues. Here the CDR3 DNA reads TGTGCCAGCACAAATAGGGGTCGGACAGGGAGCAATGAGCAGTTCTTC. Translating it yields CASTNRGRTGSNEQFF.

This clonotype has a handful of counts. The chain recombines TRBV29-1 with TRBJ1-5, with no clear D. CDR1 is SQVTM, CDR2 ANQGSEA, per germline. This CDR3 has 13 residues. V was trimmed by 5 bases and J by 3 bases, leaving 11 bases between them. DNA for the CDR3: TGCAGCGTTACCGGGAGCCACAATCAGCCCCAGCATTTT. Translation: CSVTGSHNQPQHF.

This clonotype has just a few counts. This sequence joins TRBV20-1 and TRBJ2-1, with 7 nucleotides matching TRBD2. The CDR3 is 14 residues long. J lost 3 bases, V lost 5 bases, and 7 bases had no gene match. CDR1 and CDR2 from the germline V gene are DFQATT and SNEGSKA (reference sequence). CDR3 sequence (DNA): TGCAGTGCTGGAATAGCGGGTCTCTACAATGAGCAGTTCTTC. This gives the protein CSAGIAGLYNEQFF.

A few counts support this clonotype. The chain employs TRBV28 and TRBJ1-1, with D possibly TRBD1 on 5 matching bases. The CDR3 contains 16 residues. Germline V lookup: CDR1 MDHEN, CDR2 SYDVKM. V was pared by 6 bases and J by 4 bases, with 21 bases between. Here the CDR3 reads CASRYNDRIWGTEAFF. CDR3 DNA: TGTGCCAGCAGGTATAATGACAGAATCTGGGGCACTGAAGCTTTCTTT.

The CDR3 sequence: CASSEWPGTSGYNEQFF. The CDR3 nucleotides are TGTGCCAGCAGTGAATGGCCGGGGACTAGCGGATACAATGAGCAGTTCTTC. The chain recombines TRBV6-1 with TRBJ2-1; 11 bases fit TRBD2. Germline V gene sequence: CDR1 MNHNS, CDR2 SASEGT. V shed 2 bases, J shed 4 bases, and the junction held 7 bases outside the gene matches. The CDR3 has 17 amino acids.

This clonotype was recorded a few times. V gene TRBV5-1 combines with J gene TRBJ2-7, with D hard to call. V shed 6 bases and J shed 1 base, with 17 bases lying between them. CDR3 length equals 15 residues. Looked up from germline, CDR1 is SGHRS and CDR2 is YFSETQ. The CDR3, as DNA: TGCGCCAGCATGCCTATAGGACGACCTTCCTACGAGCAGTACTTC. Residues: CASMPIGRPSYEQYF.

The chain recombines TRBV5-1 with TRBJ1-2; D possibly corresponds to TRBD1 (6 bases). Germline V gives CDR1 SGHRS, CDR2 YFSETQ. The CDR3 loop spans 14 amino acids. The ends were cut back, 4 bases at V and 0 bases at J, with 10 bases in the middle. The CDR3 DNA follows: TGCGCCAGCAGCCGAGGACAGACTAACTATGGCTACACCTTC. This sequence encodes CASSRGQTNYGYTF.

This chain joins TRBV28 and TRBJ1-1; 9 positions match TRBD1. This CDR3 has 14 amino acids. The J segment lost 10 bases and the V segment lost 6 bases, leaving 12 bases of the junction unmatched. The V gene's germline CDR1 is MDHEN and CDR2 SYDVKM. The CDR3 DNA reads as TGTGCCAGCAGCCCACCGGGACAGGGAGGATTAGCTTTCTTT. It specifies CASSPPGQGGLAFF. The entire variable domain, with the rest obtained from reference TRBV28 and TRBJ1-1, is as follows: DVKVTQSSRYLVKRTGEKVFLECVQDMDHENMFWYRQDPGLGLRLIYFSYDVKMKEKGDIPEGYSVSREKKERFSLILESASTNQTSMYLCASSPPGQGGLAFFGQGTRLTVV.

This clonotype has just a few counts. V is TRBV5-1 and J is TRBJ2-3; D may be TRBD1 (6 bases). V was pared by 1 base and J by 4 bases, with 16 bases between. CDR1 SGHRS and CDR2 YFSETQ come from the germline V gene. The CDR3 is made up of 16 amino acids. Here the CDR3 DNA reads TGCGCCAGCAGCTTGTGGGCAGGACAGAGGGCAGATACGCAGTATTTT. Its protein is CASSLWAGQRADTQYF.

This clonotype was detected once. A read error may be the cause here, since a much bigger clone is one base away. This chain uses TRBV12-3 or TRBV12-4 with TRBJ2-5, with D hard to call. V was cut by 3 bases and J by 11 bases, with 13 bases left in between. The CDR3 loop spans 12 amino acids. The DNA for the CDR3 is TGTGCCAGCAGTTTTGGGCTCAATGAGCAGTACTTC. The encoded protein is CASSFGLNEQYF.

This clonotype appeared a few times. The chain uses TRBV11-1 and TRBJ2-1; TRBD2 aligns across 10 bases. This CDR3 comprises 16 residues. V gave up 4 bases and J gave up 4 bases; unmatched junction bases: 7. CDR1 is SGHAT and CDR2 is FQDESV in the germline V gene (reference sequence). As DNA, the CDR3 is TGTGCCAGCAGCTCGTTAGCGGGGGGAAGATACAATGAGCAGTTCTTC. Protein sequence: CASSSLAGGRYNEQFF. Using reference TRBV11-1 and TRBJ2-1 for the parts outside the CDR3, the full variable domain is EAEVAQSPRYKITEKSQAVAFWCDPISGHATLYWYRQILGQGPELLVQFQDESVVDDSQLPKDRFSAERLKGVDSTLKIQPAELGDSAMYLCASSSLAGGRYNEQFFGPGTRLTVL.

The chain combines TRBV25-1 with TRBJ2-3; no reliable D call. Germline CDR1 and CDR2: MGHDK and SYGVNS. Trimming cost V 2 bases and J 1 base, with 10 bases left between them. The CDR3 loop spans 15 amino acids. CDR3 sequence: CASSEGSSGTDTQYF. The CDR3 nucleotides read TGTGCCAGCAGTGAAGGTTCATCGGGCACAGATACGCAGTATTTT.

V gene TRBV10-3 combines with J gene TRBJ2-7; possible D gene TRBD2, 7 bases. CDR3 length equals 15 residues. CDR1 ENHRY and CDR2 SYGVKD come from the germline V gene. With 8 bases removed from V and 4 bases from J, the gap between germline ends came to 21 bases. CDR3 region: CAIRAGGGLGYEQYF. CDR3 nucleotide sequence: TGTGCCATCCGGGCTGGGGGGGGCCTAGGGTACGAGCAGTACTTC.

The chain combines TRBV20-1 with TRBJ2-4; tentative D call: TRBD1 (6 bases). Germline CDR1 DFQATT, CDR2 SNEGSKA (reference sequence). The CDR3 totals 14 residues. Trimming removed 3 bases at V and 9 bases at J, with 18 bases between. The chain's CDR3 is CSARVLRDKGIQYF. CDR3 DNA sequence: TGCAGTGCTAGGGTACTGAGGGACAAAGGCATTCAGTACTTC.

This clonotype was picked up a small number of times. This rearrangement joins TRBV4-1 to TRBJ2-1; the D is unclear. V lost 0 bases to trimming and J lost 4 bases, with 16 bases between them. CDR1 is MGHRA and CDR2 is YSYEKL in the germline V gene. The CDR3 runs to 17 residues. The CDR3 nucleotides are TGCGCCAGCAGCCAAGATAAGCGAGGCGGACCATACAATGAGCAGTTCTTC. Translated, it gives CASSQDKRGGPYNEQFF.

V and J are TRBV10-3 and TRBJ2-7; TRBD1 aligns across 10 bases. J lost 6 bases, V lost 6 bases, and 5 bases had no gene match. This CDR3 contains 13 residues. Germline CDR1 and CDR2: ENHRY and SYGVKD. For the CDR3, the DNA is TGTGCCATCAGAGGGACAGGGGTGGGCGAGCAGTACTTC. Amino acid sequence: CAIRGTGVGEQYF.

The rearrangement joins TRBV7-2 to TRBJ1-5; D might be TRBD1 (5 bases). Trimming removed 5 bases from V and 9 bases from J, with 11 bases in between. From germline, CDR1 is SGHTA and CDR2 FQGNSA. This CDR3 contains 12 residues. The CDR3 here is CASSPQGPPQHF. CDR3 in DNA: TGTGCCAGCAGCCCCCAGGGACCGCCCCAGCATTTT.